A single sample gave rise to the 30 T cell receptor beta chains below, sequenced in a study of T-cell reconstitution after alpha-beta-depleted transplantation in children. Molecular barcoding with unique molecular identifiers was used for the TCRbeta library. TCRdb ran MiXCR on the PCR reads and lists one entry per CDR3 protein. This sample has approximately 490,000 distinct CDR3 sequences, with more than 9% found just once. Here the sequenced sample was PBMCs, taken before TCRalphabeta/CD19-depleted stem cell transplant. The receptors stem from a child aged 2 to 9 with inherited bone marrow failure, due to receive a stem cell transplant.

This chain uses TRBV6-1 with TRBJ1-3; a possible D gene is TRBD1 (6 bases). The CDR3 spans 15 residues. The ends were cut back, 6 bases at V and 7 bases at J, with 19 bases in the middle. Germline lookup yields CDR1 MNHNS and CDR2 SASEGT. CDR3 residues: CASSLSIPGANTIYF. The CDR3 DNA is TGTGCCAGCAGCCTTTCGATCCCAGGGGCTAACACCATATATTTT.

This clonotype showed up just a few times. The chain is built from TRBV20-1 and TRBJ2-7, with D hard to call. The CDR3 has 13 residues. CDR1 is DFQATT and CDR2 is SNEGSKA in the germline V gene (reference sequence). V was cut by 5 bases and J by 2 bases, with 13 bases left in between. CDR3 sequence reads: CSASNYDAYEQYF. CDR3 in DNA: TGCAGTGCTTCCAACTATGACGCCTACGAGCAGTACTTC.

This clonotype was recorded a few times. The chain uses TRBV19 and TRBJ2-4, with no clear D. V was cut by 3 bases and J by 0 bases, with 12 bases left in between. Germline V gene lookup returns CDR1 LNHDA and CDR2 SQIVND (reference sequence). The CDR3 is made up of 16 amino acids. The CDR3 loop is CASSISGSVAKNIQYF. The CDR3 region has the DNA TGTGCCAGTAGTATTTCTGGGTCGGTAGCCAAAAACATTCAGTACTTC.

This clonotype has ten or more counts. The CDR3 coding sequence is TGTGCCATCAGGGACCCCGGGTCACCCCTCCACTTT. Translation: CAIRDPGSPLHF. The chain recombines TRBV10-3 with TRBJ1-6; D call uncertain. The V and J ends lost 6 bases and 10 bases respectively, with 10 bases between them. CDR1 is ENHRY, CDR2 SYGVKD, per germline. The CDR3 length is 12 residues.

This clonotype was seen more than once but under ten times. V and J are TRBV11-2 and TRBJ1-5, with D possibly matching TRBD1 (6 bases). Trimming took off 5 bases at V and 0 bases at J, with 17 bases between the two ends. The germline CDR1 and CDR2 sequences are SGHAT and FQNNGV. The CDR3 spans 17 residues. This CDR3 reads CASSPGQMGDSNQPQHF. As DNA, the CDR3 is TGTGCCAGCAGCCCAGGACAGATGGGGGATAGCAATCAGCCCCAGCATTTT.

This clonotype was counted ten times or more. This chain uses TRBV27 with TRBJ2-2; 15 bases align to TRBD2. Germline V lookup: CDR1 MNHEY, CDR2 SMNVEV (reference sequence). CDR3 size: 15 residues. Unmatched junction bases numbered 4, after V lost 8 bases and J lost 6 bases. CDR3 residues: CASGLAGGPPGELFF. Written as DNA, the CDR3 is TGTGCCAGCGGACTAGCGGGAGGGCCACCCGGGGAGCTGTTTTTT.

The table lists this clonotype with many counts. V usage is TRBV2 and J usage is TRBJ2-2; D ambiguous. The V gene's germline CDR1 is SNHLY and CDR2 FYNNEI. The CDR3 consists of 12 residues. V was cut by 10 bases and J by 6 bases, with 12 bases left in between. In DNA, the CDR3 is TGTGCCACCCAGCCCCGCCCCGGGGAGCTGTTTTTT. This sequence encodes CATQPRPGELFF.

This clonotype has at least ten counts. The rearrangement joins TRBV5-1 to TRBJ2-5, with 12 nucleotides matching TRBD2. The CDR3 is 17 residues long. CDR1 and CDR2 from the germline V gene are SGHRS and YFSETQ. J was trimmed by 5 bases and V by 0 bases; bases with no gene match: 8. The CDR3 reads CASSLAILAGGGETQYF. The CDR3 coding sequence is TGCGCCAGCAGCTTGGCTATACTAGCGGGAGGAGGCGAGACCCAGTACTTC.

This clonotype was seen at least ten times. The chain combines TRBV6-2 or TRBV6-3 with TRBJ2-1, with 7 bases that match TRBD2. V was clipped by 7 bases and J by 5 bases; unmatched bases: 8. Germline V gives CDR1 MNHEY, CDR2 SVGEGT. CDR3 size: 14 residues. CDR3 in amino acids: CASKESGTHNEQFF. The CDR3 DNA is TGTGCCAGCAAAGAGAGCGGGACCCACAATGAGCAGTTCTTC.

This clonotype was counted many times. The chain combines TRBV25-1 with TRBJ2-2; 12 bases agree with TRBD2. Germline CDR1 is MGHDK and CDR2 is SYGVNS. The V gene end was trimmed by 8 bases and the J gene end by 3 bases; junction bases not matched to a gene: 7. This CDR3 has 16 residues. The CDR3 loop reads CASLGLAGRHTGELFF. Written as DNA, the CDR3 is TGTGCCAGCCTCGGACTAGCGGGACGCCACACCGGGGAGCTGTTTTTT.

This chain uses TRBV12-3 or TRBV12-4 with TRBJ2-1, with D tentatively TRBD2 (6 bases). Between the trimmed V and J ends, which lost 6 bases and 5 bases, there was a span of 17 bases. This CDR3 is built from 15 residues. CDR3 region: CASSLAPRTNNEQFF. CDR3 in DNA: TGTGCCAGCAGCCTAGCGCCACGGACGAACAATGAGCAGTTCTTC.

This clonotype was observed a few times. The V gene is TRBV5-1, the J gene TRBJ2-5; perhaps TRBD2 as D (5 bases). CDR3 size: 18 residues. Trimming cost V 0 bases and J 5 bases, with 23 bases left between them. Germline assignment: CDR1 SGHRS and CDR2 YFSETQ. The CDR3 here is CASSLDRPGLRGLETQYF. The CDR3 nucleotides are TGCGCCAGCAGCTTGGATCGGCCAGGCCTAAGAGGGTTGGAGACCCAGTACTTC.

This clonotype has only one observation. Here the CDR3 reads CAWGGLMDEQFF. CDR3 DNA sequence: TGTGCCTGGGGGGGCCTTATGGATGAGCAGTTCTTC. This sequence joins TRBV30 and TRBJ2-1, with D perhaps TRBD1 (6 bases). V was cut by 5 bases and J by 8 bases, with 13 bases left in between. The CDR3 contains 12 residues. Germline CDR1 GTSNPN, CDR2 SVGIG (reference sequence).

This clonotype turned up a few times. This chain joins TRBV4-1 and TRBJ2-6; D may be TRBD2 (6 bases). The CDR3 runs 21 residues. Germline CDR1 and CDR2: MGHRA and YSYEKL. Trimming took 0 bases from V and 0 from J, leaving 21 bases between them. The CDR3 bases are TGCGCCAGCAGCCAAGATCCCGTATTCTCGGGAGTTGGCTCTGGGGCCAACGTCCTGACTTTC. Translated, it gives CASSQDPVFSGVGSGANVLTF.

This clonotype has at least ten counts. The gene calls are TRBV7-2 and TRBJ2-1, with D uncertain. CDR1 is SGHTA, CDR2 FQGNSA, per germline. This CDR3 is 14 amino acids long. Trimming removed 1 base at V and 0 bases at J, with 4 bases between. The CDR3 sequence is CASSLEPSYNEQFF. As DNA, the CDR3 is TGTGCCAGCAGCTTAGAACCCTCCTACAATGAGCAGTTCTTC.

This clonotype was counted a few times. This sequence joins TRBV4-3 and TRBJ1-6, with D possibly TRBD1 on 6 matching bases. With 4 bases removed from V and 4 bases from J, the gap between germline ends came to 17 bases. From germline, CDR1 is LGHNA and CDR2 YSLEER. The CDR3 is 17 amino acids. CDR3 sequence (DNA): TGCGCCAGCAGCCCACAAGGGGGTGGCGTATATAATTCACCCCTCCACTTT. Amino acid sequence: CASSPQGGGVYNSPLHF.

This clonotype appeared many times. Here the CDR3 DNA reads TGTGCCATCAGTGAGACTAGCGGGAGGGGCTCCTACAATGAGCAGTTCTTC. As protein: CAISETSGRGSYNEQFF. The chain carries TRBV10-3 and TRBJ2-1, with 13 bases that match TRBD2. This CDR3 region has 17 residues. V shed 2 bases, J shed 0 bases, and the junction held 1 base outside the gene matches. Looked up from germline, CDR1 is ENHRY and CDR2 is SYGVKD.

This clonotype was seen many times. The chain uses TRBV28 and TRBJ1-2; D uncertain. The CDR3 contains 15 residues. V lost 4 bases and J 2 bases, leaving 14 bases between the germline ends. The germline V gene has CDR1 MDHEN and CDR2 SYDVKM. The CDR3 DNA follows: TGTGCCAGCAGTTCCCTTAATCCGGCAAACTATGGCTACACCTTC. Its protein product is CASSSLNPANYGYTF.

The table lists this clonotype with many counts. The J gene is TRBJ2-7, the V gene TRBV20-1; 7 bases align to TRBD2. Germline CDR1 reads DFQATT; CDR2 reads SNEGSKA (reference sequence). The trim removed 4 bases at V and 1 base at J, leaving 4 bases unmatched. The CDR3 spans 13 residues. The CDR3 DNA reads TGCAGTGCTACCAGCGGGATATCCTACGAGCAGTACTTC. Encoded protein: CSATSGISYEQYF.

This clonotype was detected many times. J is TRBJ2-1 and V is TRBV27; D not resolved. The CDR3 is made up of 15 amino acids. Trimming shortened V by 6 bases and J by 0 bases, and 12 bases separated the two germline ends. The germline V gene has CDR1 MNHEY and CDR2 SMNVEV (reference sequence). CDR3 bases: TGTGCCAGCAGCTTGGGTCGGAGCTCCTACAATGAGCAGTTCTTC. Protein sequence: CASSLGRSSYNEQFF.

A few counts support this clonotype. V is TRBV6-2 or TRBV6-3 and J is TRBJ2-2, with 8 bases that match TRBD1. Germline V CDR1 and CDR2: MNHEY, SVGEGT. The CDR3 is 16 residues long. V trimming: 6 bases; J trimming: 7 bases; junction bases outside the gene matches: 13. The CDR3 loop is CASSSRGRGRNGELFF. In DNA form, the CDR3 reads TGTGCCAGCAGCAGCAGGGGGCGCGGAAGAAACGGGGAGCTGTTTTTT.

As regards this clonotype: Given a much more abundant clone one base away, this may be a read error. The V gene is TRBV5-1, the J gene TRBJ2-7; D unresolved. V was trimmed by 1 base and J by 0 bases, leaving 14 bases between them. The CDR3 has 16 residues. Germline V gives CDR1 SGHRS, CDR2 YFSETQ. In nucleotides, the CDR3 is TGCGCCAGCAGCTTGTTAGCCGGCGCCCCCTCCTACGAGCAGTACTTC. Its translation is CASSLLAGAPSYEQYF.

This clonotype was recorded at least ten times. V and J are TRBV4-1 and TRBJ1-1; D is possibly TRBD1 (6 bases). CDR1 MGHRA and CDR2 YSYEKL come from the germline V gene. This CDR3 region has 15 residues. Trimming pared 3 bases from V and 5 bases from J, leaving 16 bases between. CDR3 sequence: CASSQGGGYGTEAFF. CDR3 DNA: TGCGCCAGCAGCCAGGGAGGGGGTTATGGAACTGAAGCTTTCTTT.

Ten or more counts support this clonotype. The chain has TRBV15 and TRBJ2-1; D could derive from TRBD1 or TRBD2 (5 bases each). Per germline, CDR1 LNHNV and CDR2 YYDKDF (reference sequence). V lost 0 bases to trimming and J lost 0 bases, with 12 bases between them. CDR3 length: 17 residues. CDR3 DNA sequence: TGTGCCACCAGCAGAGAACCCGGGACCAGCTCCTACAATGAGCAGTTCTTC. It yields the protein CATSREPGTSSYNEQFF.

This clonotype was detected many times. The CDR3 here is CASSTPDRESSYEQYF. The CDR3 coding sequence is TGTGCCAGCAGCACCCCGGACAGGGAGAGCTCCTACGAGCAGTACTTC. The genes are TRBV21-1 and TRBJ2-7; TRBD1 was called by the table and not checked on the DNA. TRBV21-1 is a recognized pseudogene. CDR3 length: 16 amino acids.

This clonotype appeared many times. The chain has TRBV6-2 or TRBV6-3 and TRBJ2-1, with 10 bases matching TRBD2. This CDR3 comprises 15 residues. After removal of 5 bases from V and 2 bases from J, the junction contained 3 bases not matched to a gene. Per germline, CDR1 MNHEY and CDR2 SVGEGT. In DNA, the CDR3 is TGTGCCAGCAGTCTAACTAGCGGGACCTACAATGAGCAGTTCTTC. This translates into CASSLTSGTYNEQFF.

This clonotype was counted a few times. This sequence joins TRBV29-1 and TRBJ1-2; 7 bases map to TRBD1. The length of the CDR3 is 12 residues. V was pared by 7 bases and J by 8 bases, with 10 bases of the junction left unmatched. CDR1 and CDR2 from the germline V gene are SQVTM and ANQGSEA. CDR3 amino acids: CSAKRQGMGYTF. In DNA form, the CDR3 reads TGCAGCGCCAAAAGACAGGGAATGGGCTACACCTTC.

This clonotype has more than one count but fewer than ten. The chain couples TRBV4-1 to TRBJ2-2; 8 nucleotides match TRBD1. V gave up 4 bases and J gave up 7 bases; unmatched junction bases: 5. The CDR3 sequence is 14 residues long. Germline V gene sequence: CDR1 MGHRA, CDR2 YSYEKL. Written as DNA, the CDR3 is TGCGCCAGCAGCCCGACAGGGGTGGGCGGGGAGCTGTTTTTT. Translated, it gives CASSPTGVGGELFF.

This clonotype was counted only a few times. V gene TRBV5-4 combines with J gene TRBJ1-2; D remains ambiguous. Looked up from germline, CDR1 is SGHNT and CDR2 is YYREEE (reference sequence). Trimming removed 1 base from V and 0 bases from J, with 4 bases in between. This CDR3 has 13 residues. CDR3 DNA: TGTGCCAGCAGCTTGTGGGCTAACTATGGCTACACCTTC. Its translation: CASSLWANYGYTF. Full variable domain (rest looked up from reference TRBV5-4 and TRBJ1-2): ETGVTQSPTHLIKTRGQQVTLRCSSQSGHNTVSWYQQALGQGPQFIFQYYREEENGRGNFPPRFSGLQFPNYSSELNVNALELDDSALYLCASSLWANYGYTFGSGTRLTVV.

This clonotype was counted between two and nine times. CDR3: CSARLDRAGYEQYF. CDR3 DNA: TGCAGTGCTAGGCTGGACAGGGCGGGCTACGAGCAGTACTTC. The chain recombines TRBV20-1 with TRBJ2-7; 8 bases match TRBD1. This CDR3 has 14 residues. Unmatched junction bases numbered 7, after V lost 3 bases and J lost 3 bases. Germline CDR1 is DFQATT and CDR2 is SNEGSKA (reference sequence).